The entry that follows covers one T cell receptor (beta chain) sequence. The record originates from a study of blood T cell repertoires in COVID-19. Study overall: The United States, Italy and Spain provided the acute and convalescent COVID-19 samples. In each case, the material was cDNA or gDNA derived from T cells, B-cell-depleted T cells, or PBMCs.

In the study's own analysis: The authors estimated nucleated cell counts from reference gene primer amplification. Repertoires were generated with immunoSEQ multiplex PCR, while TCRdb's copy carries only in-frame clones and drops some. V and J calls and clone size come straight from that table; D and trimming were deduced from the DNA. This sample has around 200,000 clones, with about 90% found just once. Specimen: peripheral blood. The TCR originated in a man aged 45-65 years with acute or convalescent COVID-19.

CDR3 sequence reads: CASSPDREGHGYTF. The CDR3 DNA follows: TGCGCCAGCAGCCCGGACAGGGAAGGGCATGGCTACACCTTC. The chain combines TRBV5-1 with TRBJ1-2; 8 bases line up with TRBD1. Germline lookup yields CDR1 SGHRS and CDR2 YFSETQ. CDR3 length: 14 residues. J lost 6 bases, V lost 4 bases, and 8 bases had no gene match.